Listed below are T cell receptor beta chains from one sample, sequenced in a study of T cell changes during pregnancy in multiple sclerosis. TCRdb's table, derived via immunoSEQ multiplex PCR, lists solely in-frame clones and lacks some. Found here are 95,000 to 150,000 clones, 93% of them singletons; the top ten hold 6.2%. The source material was peripheral blood, sampled before pregnancy. The origin of the receptors is a female donor with multiple sclerosis, enrolled in a pregnancy study. Each CDR3 is given with its conserved first and last residue. The order of the fields is V gene, J gene, D gene, CDR3 protein, CDR3 DNA. A D gene is named only where the DNA matches it firmly.

V gene: TRBV2
J gene: TRBJ1-1
D gene: NA
CDR3 protein: CASGDRMNTEAFF
CDR3 DNA: TGTGCCAGCGGAGACAGGATGAACACTGAAGCTTTCTTT

V gene: TRBV19
J gene: TRBJ1-1
D gene: TRBD1
CDR3 protein: CASSTGQGHTEAFF
CDR3 DNA: TGTGCCAGTAGTACCGGACAGGGGCACACTGAAGCTTTCTTT

V gene: TRBV7-9
J gene: TRBJ2-1
D gene: NA
CDR3 protein: CASSLAQIASEQFF
CDR3 DNA: TGTGCCAGCAGCTTAGCGCAGATAGCGAGTGAGCAGTTCTTC

V gene: TRBV5-8
J gene: TRBJ1-4
D gene: TRBD1
CDR3 protein: CASTVQGADEKLFF
CDR3 DNA: TGTGCCAGCACCGTACAGGGGGCAGATGAAAAACTGTTTTTT

V gene: TRBV6-1
J gene: TRBJ1-1
D gene: NA
CDR3 protein: CASSEPGQEAFF
CDR3 DNA: TGTGCCAGCAGTGAGCCGGGACAAGAAGCTTTCTTT

V gene: TRBV7-9
J gene: TRBJ2-5
D gene: NA
CDR3 protein: CASSLEEIQETQYF
CDR3 DNA: TGTGCCAGCAGCTTAGAGGAGATCCAAGAGACCCAGTACTTC

V gene: TRBV5-4
J gene: TRBJ2-5
D gene: NA
CDR3 protein: CASSLGSKETQYF
CDR3 DNA: TGTGCCAGCAGCTTGGGTAGTAAAGAGACCCAGTACTTC

V gene: TRBV11-2
J gene: TRBJ1-1
D gene: NA
CDR3 protein: CASSLILTSEAFF
CDR3 DNA: TGTGCCAGCAGCTTAATCCTAACCTCAGAAGCTTTCTTT

V gene: TRBV7-9
J gene: TRBJ1-5
D gene: TRBD1
CDR3 protein: CASSIDRAGSQPQHF
CDR3 DNA: TGTGCCAGCAGCATCGACAGGGCTGGGAGTCAGCCCCAGCATTTT

V gene: TRBV4-1
J gene: TRBJ1-1
D gene: NA
CDR3 protein: CASSQGTQGLRRTEAFF
CDR3 DNA: TGCGCCAGCAGCCAAGGGACTCAGGGGCTGAGGAGGACTGAAGCTTTCTTT

V gene: TRBV18
J gene: TRBJ2-3
D gene: TRBD2
CDR3 protein: CASSPLAGGQDTQYF
CDR3 DNA: TGTGCCAGCTCACCACTAGCGGGGGGACAAGATACGCAGTATTTT

V gene: TRBV6-6
J gene: TRBJ1-1
D gene: NA
CDR3 protein: CASSYSADGTEAFF
CDR3 DNA: TGTGCCAGCAGTTACTCGGCGGATGGGACTGAAGCTTTCTTT

V gene: TRBV7-6
J gene: TRBJ2-7
D gene: NA
CDR3 protein: CASSLGSPSNSYEQYF
CDR3 DNA: TGTGCCAGCAGCTTAGGATCACCCTCTAACTCCTACGAGCAGTACTTC

V gene: TRBV30
J gene: TRBJ2-5
D gene: NA
CDR3 protein: CAWSAYKKTQYF
CDR3 DNA: TGTGCCTGGAGTGCTTATAAAAAGACCCAGTACTTC

V gene: TRBV15
J gene: TRBJ2-7
D gene: TRBD2
CDR3 protein: CATSIGTTEQYF
CDR3 DNA: TGTGCCACCAGCATCGGGACTACCGAGCAGTACTTC

V gene: TRBV5-1
J gene: TRBJ2-6
D gene: NA
CDR3 protein: CASSLYGRVSSGANVLTF
CDR3 DNA: TGCGCCAGCAGCTTGTACGGCAGGGTTTCCTCTGGGGCCAACGTCCTGACTTTC

V gene: TRBV27
J gene: TRBJ2-7
D gene: NA
CDR3 protein: CASSLDRTAIFYEQYF
CDR3 DNA: TGTGCCAGCAGTTTAGACCGGACAGCAATCTTCTACGAGCAGTACTTC